The sequence of this T cell receptor beta chain was determined in a study of OX40 agonist ivuxolimab in advanced cancers. Study as a whole: Three patients, one with hepatocellular carcinoma and two with cutaneous melanoma, achieved partial responses.

Whole-study results and caveats: Among some nonresponders, normalized T-cell clonal expansion was also low. Among the lowest peripheral clonal expansion occurred in 0.1-3.0 mg/kg partial responders. Expanded clones tended on average to be more numerous among CD8+ T cells than CD4+.

Of note for this clone: Its cognate antigen is unknown. Different DNA sequences within this sample yield the same CDR3.

The protocol was immunoSEQ multiplex PCR, while the TCRdb copy is restricted to in-frame clones and leaves out a portion. The sample lists more than 60,000 clones, 70% to 80% occurring once. The germline gives CDR1 LNHDA, CDR2 SQIVND (reference sequence). This CDR3 contains 14 residues. The V gene lost 8 bases and the J gene lost 0 bases, with 13 bases spanning the gap. The receptor was derived from an adult with an advanced solid tumor such as melanoma, head and neck, liver or kidney cancer. The specimen was CD4+ or CD8+ T cells sorted from blood, collected in a trial of the OX40 agonist ivuxolimab. The rearrangement uses TRBV19 and TRBJ2-5; D is perhaps TRBD2 (6 bases). In nucleotides, the CDR3 is TGTGCCAGTGGGGGGACGGCAAACCAAGAGACCCAGTACTTC. This translates into CASGGTANQETQYF.